The 10 T cell receptor beta chains given below trace back to one sample, sequenced in a study of shared clonotypes between healthy human individuals (dated by TCRdb to about 2020). Libraries were prepared through the immunoSEQ multiplex PCR assay. In TCRdb, the immuneACCESS table is reduced to in-frame sequences with V and J assigned. These tables do not hold every clone; where another copy was compared, an unresolved V gene accounts for under half, and the others remain unexplained. The sample contains around 700,000 clones, around 73% of them found a single time. The ten most abundant clones make up around 2% of the sample. Sequencing used memory CD4+ T cells sorted from blood. The sample's cell subset or site label, in plain terms: CD45RA-negative fraction. The receptors here all came from a woman under 40 in good health.

V is TRBV5-1 and J is TRBJ2-7; weak D call: TRBD1 (6 bases). V was pared by 3 bases and J by 6 bases, with 16 bases between. Germline V gene data show CDR1 as SGHRS and CDR2 as YFSETQ. There are 14 residues in the CDR3. CDR3 DNA: TGCGCCAGCAGCTCCCGGGACATCGCAGGCGAGCAGTACTTC. It translates to CASSSRDIAGEQYF.

This chain connects TRBV2 to TRBJ2-2; D ambiguous. V lost 6 bases, J lost 8 bases, and 7 bases lay in between. Per the germline V gene, CDR1 is SNHLY and CDR2 is FYNNEI. The CDR3 has 11 residues. The CDR3 here is CASRLYGELFF. CDR3 DNA: TGTGCCAGCAGGTTGTATGGGGAGCTGTTTTTT.

V and J are TRBV2 and TRBJ1-5; D ambiguous. There are 14 residues in the CDR3. Germline V lookup: CDR1 SNHLY, CDR2 FYNNEI. V was clipped by 5 bases and J by 0 bases, with 8 bases between them. In DNA, the CDR3 is TGTGCCAGCAGTCGGATTAATAGCAATCAGCCCCAGCATTTT. This encodes CASSRINSNQPQHF.

With respect to this clone: Its ends do not fully match the called genes, so a read error is possible. CDR3 coding DNA: TGTGCCAGCAGCCTAAATGGGCCCTACCCCTATGTCTTC. Its protein product is CASSLNGPYPYVF. The V call is TRBV14, the J call TRBJ2-1; the D is unclear. CDR1 SGHDN and CDR2 FVKESK come from the germline V gene. The CDR3 covers 13 residues.

J is TRBJ2-3 and V is TRBV7-2, with 7 nucleotides matching TRBD2. V gave up 5 bases and J gave up 0 bases; unmatched junction bases: 5. The germline V gene has CDR1 SGHTA and CDR2 FQGNSA. The CDR3 loop spans 15 amino acids. DNA of the CDR3: TGTGCCAGCAGCCGGGACTACTCAAGCACAGATACGCAGTATTTT. Its translation: CASSRDYSSTDTQYF. Full variable domain (remainder filled in from reference TRBV7-2 and TRBJ2-3): GAGVSQSPSNKVTEKGKDVELRCDPISGHTALYWYRQSLGQGLEFLIYFQGNSAPDKSGLPSDRFSAERTGGSVSTLTIQRTQQEDSAVYLCASSRDYSSTDTQYFGPGTRLTVL.

In its sample, this clone was seen a few times. The chain is built from TRBV4-1 and TRBJ2-2, with 7 bases lining up with TRBD2. V was pared by 2 bases and J by 5 bases, with 11 bases of the junction left unmatched. This CDR3 contains 17 residues. The germline V gene encodes CDR1 MGHRA and CDR2 YSYEKL. This CDR3 reads CASSQLERTRRTGELFF. The CDR3 DNA sequence: TGCGCCAGCAGCCAACTTGAGAGGACTAGACGTACCGGGGAGCTGTTTTTT.

The CDR3 loop reads CASNPGQGYEQYF. The CDR3 coding sequence is TGTGCCAGCAACCCGGGACAGGGCTACGAGCAGTACTTC. This sequence joins TRBV28 and TRBJ2-7, with TRBD1 identical over 9 bases. From germline, CDR1 is MDHEN and CDR2 SYDVKM. V was clipped by 7 bases and J by 3 bases; unmatched bases: 4. The CDR3 is 13 residues long.

In this sample, this clone turned up many times. CDR3 region: CASSPGDLPTQYF. Written as DNA, the CDR3 is TGTGCCAGCTCACCGGGAGATCTACCCACGCAGTATTTT. V gene TRBV18 combines with J gene TRBJ2-3; D might be TRBD2 (5 bases). In germline, CDR1 is KGHSH, CDR2 LQKENI. This CDR3 has 13 residues. Trimming took 3 bases from V and 9 from J, leaving 13 bases between them.

The rearrangement links TRBV5-6 to TRBJ2-7; 7 nucleotides agree with TRBD1. Germline V gene lookup returns CDR1 SGHDT and CDR2 YYEEEE. V shed 3 bases, J shed 6 bases, and the junction held 9 bases outside the gene matches. This CDR3 contains 14 residues. The CDR3 spells CASSSIDRAPEQYF. The DNA for the CDR3 is TGTGCCAGCAGCTCCATTGACAGGGCCCCCGAGCAGTACTTC.

The chain links TRBV19 to TRBJ2-5; the D gene is possibly TRBD2 (6 bases). The CDR3 is made up of 15 amino acids. Between the trimmed V and J ends, which lost 2 bases and 4 bases, there was a span of 14 bases. Germline values: CDR1 LNHDA, CDR2 SQIVND (reference sequence). The CDR3 DNA reads as TGTGCCAGTAGTATAATGGGCGGGGCGGTAGAGACCCAGTACTTC. Its protein is CASSIMGGAVETQYF.